The 25 T cell receptor beta chains below were found in one sample sequenced in a study of T cells expressing NK-cell markers. TCRdb reworked the 5' RACE reads into one entry per CDR3 protein, no DNA. This sample's table has under 600,000 distinct CDR3 sequences. The sample taken for sequencing was blood T cells: a sorted CD56 or NKG2C T cell subset, CD4+ or CD8+ T cells, or bulk PBMC T cells (not recorded which). Receptors were obtained from a woman between 50 and 59 years old in good health.

The chain's CDR3 is CGSVGSNYNEQFF. This chain links TRBV29-1 with TRBJ2-1; TCRdb reports TRBD2, a call that lacks DNA to check it against. This CDR3 has 13 amino acids. The germline V gene encodes CDR1 SQVTM and CDR2 ANQGSEA.

The chain combines TRBV6-6 with TRBJ2-3; TCRdb picks TRBD2, but there is no DNA to check that call. The germline V gene has CDR1 MNHNY and CDR2 SVGAGI (reference sequence). CDR3 length: 14 amino acids. CDR3 protein: CASSYSGMAGAQYF.

This chain connects TRBV25-1 to TRBJ1-2. The CDR3 has 11 amino acids. CDR1 and CDR2 from the germline V gene are MGHDK and SYGVNS. This CDR3 is CVYQEDYGYTF.

The chain uses TRBV7-6 and TRBJ2-7; TCRdb calls TRBD1, which cannot be checked without DNA. This CDR3 has 13 amino acids. Germline V lookup: CDR1 SGHVS, CDR2 FNYEAQ. CDR3 protein: CASSLVQGGEQYF.

This sequence joins TRBV12-3 or TRBV12-4 and TRBJ2-5; TCRdb selects TRBD1, and the lack of DNA leaves this call unchecked. The CDR3 is 14 amino acids. The CDR3 region is CASSYRRQGGTQYF.

The rearrangement links TRBV10-3 to TRBJ1-3. Germline V gene sequence: CDR1 ENHRY, CDR2 SYGVKD. The CDR3 has 13 amino acids. CDR3 loop: CAISSTLGNTIYF.

The V and J genes are TRBV12-3 or TRBV12-4 and TRBJ2-2; the TCRdb call, TRBD1, lacks DNA for checking. CDR3 length: 15 residues. The chain's CDR3 is CASSLNLSGLGELFF.

This chain joins TRBV11-3 and TRBJ2-1. The length of the CDR3 is 14 residues. Germline V gene data show CDR1 as SGHNT and CDR2 as YENEEA. The CDR3: CASSLDILYNEQFF.

V usage is TRBV25-1 and J usage is TRBJ1-1. Per germline, CDR1 MGHDK and CDR2 SYGVNS. The CDR3 is 11 amino acids. CDR3 loop: CASSELTEAFF.

The chain couples TRBV2 to TRBJ2-1; TCRdb's D call, TRBD1, is unchecked because there is no DNA. CDR1 SNHLY and CDR2 FYNNEI come from the germline V gene. The CDR3 is 12 amino acids. CDR3 sequence: CASRTGGYEQFF.

The chain uses TRBV5-1 and TRBJ2-7. The CDR3 runs to 13 residues. Germline CDR1 is SGHRS and CDR2 is YFSETQ. CDR3 loop: CASSLETSDEQYF.

This rearrangement joins TRBV3-1 to TRBJ1-5. Germline values: CDR1 LGHDT, CDR2 YNNKEL (reference sequence). This CDR3 is built from 14 residues. This chain's CDR3 is CASSQSDGNQPQHF.

This chain uses TRBV7-8 with TRBJ2-1. Germline CDR1 SGHVS, CDR2 FQNEAQ. CDR3 length equals 12 residues. This CDR3 reads CASSSSSHEQFF. Full variable domain (remainder filled in from reference TRBV7-8 and TRBJ2-1): GAGVSQSPRYKVAKRGQDVALRCDPISGHVSLFWYQQALGQGPEFLTYFQNEAQLDKSGLPSDRFFAERPEGSVSTLKIQRTQQEDSAVYLCASSSSSHEQFFGPGTRLTVL.

This chain uses TRBV29-1 with TRBJ2-3; TCRdb selects TRBD1, and the lack of DNA leaves this call unchecked. This CDR3 contains 14 residues. Germline V gives CDR1 SQVTM, CDR2 ANQGSEA. CDR3 amino acids: CSVEGQGKADTQYF.

The genes are TRBV5-6 and TRBJ1-2; TCRdb names TRBD1, which stays unverified in the absence of DNA. Germline CDR1 reads SGHDT; CDR2 reads YYEEEE. The CDR3 has 15 amino acids. CDR3 protein: CASSLVQGRVYGYTF.

The rearrangement links TRBV9 to TRBJ2-3. The CDR3 consists of 14 residues. Per the germline V gene, CDR1 is SGDLS and CDR2 is YYNGEE. This CDR3 reads CASSAQGLTDTQYF.

V gene TRBV9 combines with J gene TRBJ2-7. In germline, CDR1 is SGDLS, CDR2 YYNGEE. This CDR3 comprises 13 residues. CDR3 amino acids: CASARVNYGEQYF.

This chain links TRBV5-1 with TRBJ2-1; the D call of TRBD2 rests on TCRdb alone, since no DNA is present to check it. The CDR3 contains 15 residues. Germline CDR1 reads SGHRS; CDR2 reads YFSETQ. CDR3 residues: CASSVKRDPYNEQFF.

This chain uses TRBV12-3 or TRBV12-4 with TRBJ1-5; TCRdb calls TRBD1, which cannot be checked without DNA. The CDR3 sequence is 15 residues long. This chain's CDR3 is CASSYTGGRKKPQHF.

The rearrangement joins TRBV20-1 to TRBJ2-1; TCRdb designates TRBD2, a call that cannot be tested without DNA. CDR3 length equals 14 residues. The germline V gene encodes CDR1 DFQATT and CDR2 SNEGSKA (reference sequence). CDR3 protein: CSAPLATTWNEQFF.

The genes are TRBV7-2 and TRBJ1-2; as DNA is missing, the TRBD1 call by TCRdb cannot be tested. From germline, CDR1 is SGHTA and CDR2 FQGNSA. The CDR3 is made up of 14 amino acids. CDR3 sequence: CASSLSGQNYGYTF.

CDR3 residues: CASSYLTGKTDTQYF. This chain joins TRBV6-5 and TRBJ2-3. The CDR3 is 15 amino acids. Germline CDR1 MNHEY, CDR2 SVGAGI.

This rearrangement joins TRBV6-1 to TRBJ2-7; TCRdb returns TRBD2, unconfirmable since there is no DNA. CDR3 length: 15 amino acids. Germline assignment: CDR1 MNHNS and CDR2 SASEGT. The CDR3: CASSAIAGGPGEQYF.

The CDR3 sequence is CATSLRQGEGTEAFF. The chain uses TRBV15 and TRBJ1-1; TCRdb designates TRBD1, a call that cannot be tested without DNA. Germline CDR1 LNHNV, CDR2 YYDKDF (reference sequence). The CDR3 has 15 residues.

The V and J genes are TRBV29-1 and TRBJ2-1; the TCRdb call, TRBD2, lacks DNA for checking. The CDR3 contains 12 residues. Germline V gives CDR1 SQVTM, CDR2 ANQGSEA. The CDR3 here is CSVDWREEEQFF.